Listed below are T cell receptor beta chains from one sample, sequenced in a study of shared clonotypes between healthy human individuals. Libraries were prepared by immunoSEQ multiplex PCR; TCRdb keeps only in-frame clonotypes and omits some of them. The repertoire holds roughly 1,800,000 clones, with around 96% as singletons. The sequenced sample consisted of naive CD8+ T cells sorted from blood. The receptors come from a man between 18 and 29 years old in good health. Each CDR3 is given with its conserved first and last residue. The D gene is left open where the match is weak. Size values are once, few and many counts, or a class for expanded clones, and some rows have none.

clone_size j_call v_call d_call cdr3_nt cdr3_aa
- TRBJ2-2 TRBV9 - TGTGCCAGCAGCGTTTGGCGGGATAGTACCGGGGAGCTGTTTTTT CASSVWRDSTGELFF
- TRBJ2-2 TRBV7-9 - TGTGCCAGCAGCTCCCTGTACGGGGAGCTGTTTTTT CASSSLYGELFF
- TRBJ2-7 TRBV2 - TGTGCCAGCCACCGGACACCCTACGAGCAGTACTTC CASHRTPYEQYF
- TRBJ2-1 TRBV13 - TGTGCCAGCAGCCCCTGGGCGGGACGAACCTACAATGAGCAGTTCTTC CASSPWAGRTYNEQFF
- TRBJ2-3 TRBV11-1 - TGTGCCAGCAGCTTCGGTGACAGACAGTATTTT CASSFGDRQYF
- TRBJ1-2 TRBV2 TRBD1 TGTGCCAGCAGTTCCCCGGGACAGGAGAATTATGGCTACACCTTC CASSSPGQENYGYTF
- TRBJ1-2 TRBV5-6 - TGTGCCAGCAGCTTGGCAGCAGGTACTTTCGTCTATGGCTACACCTTC CASSLAAGTFVYGYTF
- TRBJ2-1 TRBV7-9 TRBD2 TGTGCCAGCAGCTTAGGGCGGGGGGGCGATGAGCAGTTCTTC CASSLGRGGDEQFF
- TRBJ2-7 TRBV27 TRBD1 TGTGCCAGCAGCCCCGGGACAGGGGGGGACGAGCAGTACTTC CASSPGTGGDEQYF
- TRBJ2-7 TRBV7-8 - TGTGCCAGCAGCCCCTTAAGCGAGCAGTACTTC CASSPLSEQYF
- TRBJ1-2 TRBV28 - TGTGCCAGCAGTTTATCGGGGGATAGCTATGGCTACACCTTC CASSLSGDSYGYTF
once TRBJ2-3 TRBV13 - TGTGCCAGCAGCTCCAGGGACGGTACGCAGTATTTT CASSSRDGTQYF
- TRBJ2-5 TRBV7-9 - TGTGCCAGCAGCTTAATTCACGGAGAGACCCAGTACTTC CASSLIHGETQYF
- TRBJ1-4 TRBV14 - TGTGCCAGCAGCCCCGCGCCCGAGTGGAAACTGTTTTTT CASSPAPEWKLFF
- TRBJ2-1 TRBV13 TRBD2 TGTGCCAGCAGCTTAGGGGCGGGAGACTACAATGAGCAGTTCTTC CASSLGAGDYNEQFF
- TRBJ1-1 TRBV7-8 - TGTGCCAGCAGCTTAGCAGGGACCCGGAACACTGAAGCTTTCTTT CASSLAGTRNTEAFF
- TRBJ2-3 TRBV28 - TGTGCCAGCAGTTTCGAGGCCTTAGGAGATACGCAGTATTTT CASSFEALGDTQYF
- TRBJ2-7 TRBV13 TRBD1 TGTGCCAGCAGCGAGCGGACAGGGCTCTCCTACGAGCAGTACTTC CASSERTGLSYEQYF
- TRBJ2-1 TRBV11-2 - TGTGCCAGCAGGAACTACAATGAGCAGTTCTTC CASRNYNEQFF
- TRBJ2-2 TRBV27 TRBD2 TGTGCCAGCAGTTACGCGACTAGCGGGATGAACACCGGGGAGCTGTTTTTT CASSYATSGMNTGELFF
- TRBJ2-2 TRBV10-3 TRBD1 TGTGCCATCAGTGAGGTTGGGACAGGGAACACCGGGGAGCTGTTTTTT CAISEVGTGNTGELFF
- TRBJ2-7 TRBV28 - TGTGCCAGCAGTCCAGGGTCGGGGGTCTACGAGCAGTACTTC CASSPGSGVYEQYF
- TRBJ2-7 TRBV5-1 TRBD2 TGCGCCAGCAGCTTGGCCCAGGGACTAGCAGACGAGCAGTACTTC CASSLAQGLADEQYF
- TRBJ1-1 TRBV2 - TGTGCCAGCAGCCGGGGTAACGTGAACACTGAAGCTTTCTTT CASSRGNVNTEAFF
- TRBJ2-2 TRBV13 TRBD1 TGTGCCAGCAGCCCCCGGACAGGGGGGGACACCGGGGAGCTGTTTTTT CASSPRTGGDTGELFF
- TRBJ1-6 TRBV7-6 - TGTGCCAGCAGCTTAGATCGAACAGGGAGCGATTCACCCCTCCACTTT CASSLDRTGSDSPLHF
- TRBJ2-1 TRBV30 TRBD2 TGTGCCTGGAGCGGGACTAGCGTTTACAATGAGCAGTTCTTC CAWSGTSVYNEQFF
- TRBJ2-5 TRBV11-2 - TGTGCCAGCAGCTCGACAGCATTTCAAGAGACCCAGTACTTC CASSSTAFQETQYF
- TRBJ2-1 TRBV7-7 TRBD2 TGTGCTAGCAGCCTTGGACCTCCCGGGGGGACTAGCTTGAGCGAGCAGTTCTTC CASSLGPPGGTSLSEQFF
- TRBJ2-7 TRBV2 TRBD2 TGTGCCAGCAGTGGGGGACTAGCGGGAGACGAGCAGTACTTC CASSGGLAGDEQYF
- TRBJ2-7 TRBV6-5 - TGTGCCAGCAGTCCGGGGGTTGGAAACGAGCAGTACTTC CASSPGVGNEQYF
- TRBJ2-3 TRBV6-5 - TGTGCCAGCAGTTACGGGGCAGGGCTCACAGATACGCAGTATTTT CASSYGAGLTDTQYF
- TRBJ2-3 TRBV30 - TGTGCCTGGAGTGTTGATGGCGGGGGCCGGGGGGATACGCAGTATTTT CAWSVDGGGRGDTQYF
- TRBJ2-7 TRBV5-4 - TGTGCCAGCAGTCCACCGGGCTCCTACGAGCAGTACTTC CASSPPGSYEQYF
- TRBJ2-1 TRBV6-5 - TGTGCCAGCAGGCCACCCACAAGAAATGAGCAGTTCTTC CASRPPTRNEQFF
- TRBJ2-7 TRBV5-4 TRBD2 TGTGCCAGCAGCACCGGGGGGAGCGAGCAGTACTTC CASSTGGSEQYF
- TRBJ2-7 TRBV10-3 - TGTGCCCATCATTATAGCTCCTACGAGCAGTACTTC CAHHYSSYEQYF
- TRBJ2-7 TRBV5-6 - TGTGCCAGCAGCTTTTCGGACTCCTACGAGCAGTACTTC CASSFSDSYEQYF
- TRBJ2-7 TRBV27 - TGTGCCACCGGGGGTGGCGGGCCCACCTACGAGCAGTACTTC CATGGGGPTYEQYF
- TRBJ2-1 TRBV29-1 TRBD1 TGCAGCGTTGAAGCTGGGACAGGGTACCGGAATGAGCAGTTCTTC CSVEAGTGYRNEQFF
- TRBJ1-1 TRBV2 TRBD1 TGTGCCAGCAGTAGGGACAGGAGGGCTTTCTTT CASSRDRRAFF
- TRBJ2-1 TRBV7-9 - TGTGCCAGCAGCCCAGCGGCTGGACACTCCTACAATGAGCAGTTCTTC CASSPAAGHSYNEQFF
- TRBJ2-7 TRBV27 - TGTGCCAGCAGCACCCTTGGGACGTGGAGCTCCTACGAGCAGTACTTC CASSTLGTWSSYEQYF
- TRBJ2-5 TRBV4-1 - TGCGCCAGCAGCCACCTTCCGACAGATTCAGAGACCCAGTACTTC CASSHLPTDSETQYF
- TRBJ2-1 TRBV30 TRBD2 TGTGCCTGGAGGGCGACAGCGGGGTGGGACAATGAGCAGTTCTTC CAWRATAGWDNEQFF
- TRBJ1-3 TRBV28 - TGTGCCAGCAGTGGCGGATGGGGGACAAGCTCTGGAAACACCATATATTTT CASSGGWGTSSGNTIYF
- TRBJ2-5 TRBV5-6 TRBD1 TGTGCCAGCAGCTCGGACAGGGGTGCGACCCAGTACTTC CASSSDRGATQYF
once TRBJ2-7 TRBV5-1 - TGCGCCAGCAGCCCCCGGGCAGGGAGGATGGACGAGCAGTACTTC CASSPRAGRMDEQYF
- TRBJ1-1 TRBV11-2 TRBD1 TGTGCCAGCAGCCACCATTCCAGGGGGACTGAAGCTTTCTTT CASSHHSRGTEAFF
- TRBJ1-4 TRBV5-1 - TGCGCCAGCAGCTCCGAGGGGGGATATAATGAAAAACTGTTTTTT CASSSEGGYNEKLFF
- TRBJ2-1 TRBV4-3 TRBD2 TGCGCCAGCAGCCAAGAGTGGCTAGCGGGAGATGGAGAGCAGTTCTTC CASSQEWLAGDGEQFF
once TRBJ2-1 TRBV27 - TGTGCCAGCACCCCCGCGGCCAGCGGCGATGAGCAGTTCTTC CASTPAASGDEQFF
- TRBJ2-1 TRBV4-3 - TGCGCCAGCAGCCAAGAGGCGGCAGCGTACAATGAGCAGTTCTTC CASSQEAAAYNEQFF
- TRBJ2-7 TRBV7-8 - TGTGCCAGCAGCTTAGTTGGCAGCTCCTACGAGCAGTACTTC CASSLVGSSYEQYF
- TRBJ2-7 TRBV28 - TGTGCCAGCAGTTTATCTAGCACAGACTACGAGCAGTACTTC CASSLSSTDYEQYF
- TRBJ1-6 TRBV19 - TGTGCCAGTAGTATTGGGGGCACTAATTCACCCCTCCACTTT CASSIGGTNSPLHF
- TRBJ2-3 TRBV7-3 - TGTGCCAGCAGCTTAACGGGCTCAGAAGATACGCAGTATTTT CASSLTGSEDTQYF